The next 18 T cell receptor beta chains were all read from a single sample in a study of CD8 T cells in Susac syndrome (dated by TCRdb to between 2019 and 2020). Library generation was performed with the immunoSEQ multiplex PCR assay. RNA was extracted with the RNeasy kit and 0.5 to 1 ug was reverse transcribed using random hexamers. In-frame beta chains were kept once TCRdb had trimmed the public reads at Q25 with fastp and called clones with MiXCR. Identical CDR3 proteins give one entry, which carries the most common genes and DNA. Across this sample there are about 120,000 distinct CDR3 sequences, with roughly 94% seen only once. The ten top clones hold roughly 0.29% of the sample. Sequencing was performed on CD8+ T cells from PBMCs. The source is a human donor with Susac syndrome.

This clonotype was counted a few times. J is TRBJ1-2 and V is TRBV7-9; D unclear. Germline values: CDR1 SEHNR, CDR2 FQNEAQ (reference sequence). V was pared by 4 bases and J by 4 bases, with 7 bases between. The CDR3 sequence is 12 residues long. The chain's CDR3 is CASSSDGYGYTF. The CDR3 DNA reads TGTGCCAGCAGCTCTGACGGCTATGGCTACACCTTC.

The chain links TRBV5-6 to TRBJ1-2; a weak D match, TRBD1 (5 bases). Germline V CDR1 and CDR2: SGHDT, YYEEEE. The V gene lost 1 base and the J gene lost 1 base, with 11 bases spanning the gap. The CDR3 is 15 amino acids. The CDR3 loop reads CASSLPGDFNYGYTF. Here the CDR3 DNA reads TGTGCCAGCAGCTTGCCGGGGGATTTTAACTATGGCTACACCTTC.

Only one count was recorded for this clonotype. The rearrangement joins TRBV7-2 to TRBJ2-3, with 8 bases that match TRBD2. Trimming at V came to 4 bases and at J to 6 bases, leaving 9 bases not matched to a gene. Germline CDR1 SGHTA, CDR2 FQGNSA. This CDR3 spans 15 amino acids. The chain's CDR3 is CASSSSGGLLDTQYF. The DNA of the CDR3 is TGTGCCAGCAGCTCCAGCGGGGGCCTTCTCGATACGCAGTATTTT.

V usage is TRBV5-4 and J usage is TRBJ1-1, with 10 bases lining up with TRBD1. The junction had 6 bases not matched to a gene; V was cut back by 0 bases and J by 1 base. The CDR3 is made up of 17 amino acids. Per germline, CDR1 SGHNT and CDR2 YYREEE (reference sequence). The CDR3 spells CASSLAAGQGRNTEAFF. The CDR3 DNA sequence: TGTGCCAGCAGCTTGGCAGCGGGACAGGGGAGGAACACTGAAGCTTTCTTT. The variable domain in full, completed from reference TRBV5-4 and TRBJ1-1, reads ETGVTQSPTHLIKTRGQQVTLRCSSQSGHNTVSWYQQALGQGPQFIFQYYREEENGRGNFPPRFSGLQFPNYSSELNVNALELDDSALYLCASSLAAGQGRNTEAFFGQGTRLTVV.

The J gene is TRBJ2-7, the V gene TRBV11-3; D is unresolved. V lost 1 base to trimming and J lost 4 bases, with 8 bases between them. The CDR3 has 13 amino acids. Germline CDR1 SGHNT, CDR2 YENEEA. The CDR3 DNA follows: TGTGCCAGCAGCTTAGTAAAGCAATACGAGCAGTACTTC. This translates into CASSLVKQYEQYF. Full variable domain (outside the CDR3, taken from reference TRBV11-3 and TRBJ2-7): EAGVVQSPRYKIIEKKQPVAFWCNPISGHNTLYWYLQNLGQGPELLIRYENEEAVDDSQLPKDRFSAERLKGVDSTLKIQPAELGDSAVYLCASSLVKQYEQYFGPGTRLTVT.

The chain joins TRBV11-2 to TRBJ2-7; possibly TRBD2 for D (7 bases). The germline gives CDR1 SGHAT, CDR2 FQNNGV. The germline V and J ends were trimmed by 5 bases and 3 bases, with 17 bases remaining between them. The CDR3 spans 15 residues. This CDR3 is CASSQGRAGFYEQYF. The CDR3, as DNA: TGTGCCAGCAGCCAGGGGCGAGCGGGGTTCTACGAGCAGTACTTC.

CDR3 protein: CASSPTNQPGEQYF. CDR3 sequence (DNA): TGTGCCAGCAGCCCGACCAACCAACCAGGCGAGCAGTACTTC. This chain links TRBV5-4 with TRBJ2-7; no reliable D call. The V gene's germline CDR1 is SGHNT and CDR2 YYREEE (reference sequence). This CDR3 region has 14 residues. V was cut by 4 bases and J by 6 bases, with 17 bases left in between.

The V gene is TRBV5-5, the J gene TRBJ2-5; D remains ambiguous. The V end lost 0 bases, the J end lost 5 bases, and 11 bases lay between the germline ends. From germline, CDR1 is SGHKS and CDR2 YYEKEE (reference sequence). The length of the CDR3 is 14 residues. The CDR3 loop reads CASSLGTGPETQYF. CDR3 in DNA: TGTGCCAGCAGCTTGGGTACGGGTCCCGAGACCCAGTACTTC.

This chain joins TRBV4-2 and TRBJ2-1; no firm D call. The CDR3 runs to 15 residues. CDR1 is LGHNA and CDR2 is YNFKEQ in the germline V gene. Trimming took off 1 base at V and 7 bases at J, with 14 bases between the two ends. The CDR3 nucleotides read TGTGCCAGCAGCCAAGTCGGTACACGGTGGAATGAGCAGTTCTTC. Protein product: CASSQVGTRWNEQFF.

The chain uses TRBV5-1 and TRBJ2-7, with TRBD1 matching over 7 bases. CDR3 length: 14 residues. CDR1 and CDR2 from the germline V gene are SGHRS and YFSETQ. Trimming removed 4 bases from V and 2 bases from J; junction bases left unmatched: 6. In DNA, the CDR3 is TGCGCCAGCAGCCTTCGGACAGGCGCCTACGAGCAGTACTTC. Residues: CASSLRTGAYEQYF.

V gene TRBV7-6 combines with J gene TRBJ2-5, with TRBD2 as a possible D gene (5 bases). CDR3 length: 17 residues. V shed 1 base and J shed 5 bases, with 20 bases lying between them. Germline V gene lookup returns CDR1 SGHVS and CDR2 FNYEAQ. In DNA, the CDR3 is TGTGCCAGCAGCTTAGGAGGGTCGGTCGGATACCGGGAGACCCAGTACTTC. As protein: CASSLGGSVGYRETQYF.

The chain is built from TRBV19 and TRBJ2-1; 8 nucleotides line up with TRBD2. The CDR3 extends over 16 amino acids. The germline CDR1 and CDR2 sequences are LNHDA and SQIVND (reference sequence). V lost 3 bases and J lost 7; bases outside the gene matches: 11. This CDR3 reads CASSIKTGGHSNEQFF. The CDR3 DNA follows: TGTGCCAGTAGTATTAAGACGGGGGGGCATAGTAATGAGCAGTTCTTC.

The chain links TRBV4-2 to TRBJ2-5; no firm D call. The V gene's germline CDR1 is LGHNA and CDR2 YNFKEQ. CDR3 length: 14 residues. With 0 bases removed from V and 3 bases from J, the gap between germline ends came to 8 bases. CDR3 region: CASSQDSGEETQYF. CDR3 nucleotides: TGTGCCAGCAGCCAAGATTCTGGCGAAGAGACCCAGTACTTC.

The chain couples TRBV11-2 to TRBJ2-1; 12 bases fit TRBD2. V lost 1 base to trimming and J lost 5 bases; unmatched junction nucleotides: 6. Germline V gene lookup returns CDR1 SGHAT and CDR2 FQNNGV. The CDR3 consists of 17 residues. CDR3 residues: CASSLVPRTSGDNEQFF. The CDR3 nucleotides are TGTGCCAGCAGCTTAGTGCCCAGGACTAGCGGGGACAATGAGCAGTTCTTC.

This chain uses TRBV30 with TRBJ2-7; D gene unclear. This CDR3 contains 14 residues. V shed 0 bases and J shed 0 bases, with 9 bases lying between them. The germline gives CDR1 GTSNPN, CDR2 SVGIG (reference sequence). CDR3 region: CAWSVDRLSYEQYF. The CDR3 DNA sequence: TGTGCCTGGAGTGTTGATCGGCTCTCCTACGAGCAGTACTTC.

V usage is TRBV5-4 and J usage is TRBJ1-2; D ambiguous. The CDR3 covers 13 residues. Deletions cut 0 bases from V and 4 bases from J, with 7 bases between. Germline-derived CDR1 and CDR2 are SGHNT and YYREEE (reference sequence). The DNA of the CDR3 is TGTGCCAGCAGCTTGGAGGACCTCTATGGCTACACCTTC. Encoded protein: CASSLEDLYGYTF. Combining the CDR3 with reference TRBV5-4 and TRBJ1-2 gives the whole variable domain ETGVTQSPTHLIKTRGQQVTLRCSSQSGHNTVSWYQQALGQGPQFIFQYYREEENGRGNFPPRFSGLQFPNYSSELNVNALELDDSALYLCASSLEDLYGYTFGSGTRLTVV.

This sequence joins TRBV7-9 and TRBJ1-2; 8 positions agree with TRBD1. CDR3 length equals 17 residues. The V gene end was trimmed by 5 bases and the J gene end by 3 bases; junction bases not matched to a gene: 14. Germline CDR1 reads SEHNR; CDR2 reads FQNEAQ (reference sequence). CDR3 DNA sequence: TGTGCCAGCAGCGCAATAGCGACAGGGGAAAGAGACTATGGCTACACCTTC. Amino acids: CASSAIATGERDYGYTF.

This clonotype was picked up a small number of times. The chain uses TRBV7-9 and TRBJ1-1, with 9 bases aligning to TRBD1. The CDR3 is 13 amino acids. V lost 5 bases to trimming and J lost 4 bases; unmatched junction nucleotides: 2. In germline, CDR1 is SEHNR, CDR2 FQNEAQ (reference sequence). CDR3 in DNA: TGTGCCAGCAGCCAGACAGGGGGCACTGAAGCTTTCTTT. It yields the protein CASSQTGGTEAFF.